Sequencing of this T cell receptor (beta chain) was carried out in a study of early T cells in non-severe SARS-CoV-2 infection. Looking at the study overall: Bulk RNA isolated from unsorted whole blood underwent sequencing; chains were not paired.

Individual cDNA molecules carried attached unique molecular identifiers. TCRdb reanalysed the 5' RACE reads using MiXCR and keeps one entry per CDR3 protein. The data show about 83,000 distinct CDR3 sequences, 12% seen once. CDR1 is MGHRA and CDR2 is YSYEKL in the germline V gene. This CDR3 is built from 21 residues. Trimming stripped 0 bases from V and 2 bases from J, with 23 bases between. A remark on this clonotype: Its antigen remains unidentified.

Points from the study as a whole: Matching results from VDJdb favored anti-spike CD8 responses, leaving private and CD4 specificities undetected.

This chain joins TRBV4-1 and TRBJ2-6, with D maybe TRBD2 (5 bases). Sequencing used whole blood. The receptor comes from an adult who was a healthcare worker with PCR-confirmed SARS-CoV-2 infection or an uninfected control (not recorded which). The CDR3 loop reads CASSQDPGVGMGSPGANVLTF. CDR3 nucleotides: TGCGCCAGCAGCCAAGATCCGGGTGTGGGGATGGGGAGTCCTGGGGCCAACGTCCTGACTTTC.